The clone carrying this T cell receptor beta chain was counted between two and nine times. This entry comes from a study of control samples from healthy donors and cancer patients. Measured with immunoSEQ multiplex PCR; TCRdb has only the in-frame clones, and not every one. The sample lists about 410,000 clones; more than 80% were seen once. V shed 7 bases, J shed 3 bases, and the junction held 6 bases outside the gene matches. The CDR3 is 14 amino acids. Germline V CDR1 and CDR2: MDHEN, SYDVKM. The sequence came from a man between 35 and 55 years old with head and neck cancer. The chain has TRBV28 and TRBJ2-7, with 10 bases matching TRBD1. Sequencing was performed on PBMCs. The CDR3 coding sequence is TGTGCCAGCACCGACAGGGGGCGAAACTACGAGCAGTACTTC. Encoded protein: CASTDRGRNYEQYF.